This TCR beta chain was captured in a study of T cells in Graves' hyperthyroidism and ophthalmopathy. Investigators excluded patients with uncontrolled infection, other autoimmune disease, pregnancy or lactation. This clonotype came up many times. Its antigen is not known. Germline CDR1 is SEHNR and CDR2 is FQNEAQ (reference sequence). V gave up 6 bases and J gave up 5 bases, with 13 bases separating them. This CDR3 spans 13 amino acids. The CDR3 regions of TCR beta were amplified from RNA transcripts. Researchers ran a first-round RT-PCR on the TCR CDR3 using the HTBI primer set. Each CDR3 protein is one row after TCRdb ran MiXCR on the multiplex PCR reads. The data hold about 700,000 distinct CDR3 sequences, with 14% observed a single time. Study findings and constraints: The model foresaw ophthalmopathy a median 6.5 months prior to onset.

Specimen: blood. This receptor was obtained from a woman aged 18-29 years with Graves' hyperthyroidism. J is TRBJ2-5 and V is TRBV7-9; maybe TRBD2 (5 bases). CDR3 coding DNA: TGTGCCAGCAGGGGGAGCCGGAGCGAGACCCAGTACTTC. Translation gives CASRGSRSETQYF.